Listed here is a single TCR beta chain. The sample originates from a study of control samples from healthy donors and cancer patients. CDR1 and CDR2 (germline): SGHKS, YYEKEE (reference sequence). This CDR3 is 17 amino acids long. V lost 0 bases and J lost 4, with 18 bases in between. The table came from immunoSEQ multiplex PCR; TCRdb's copy has only in-frame clones and leaves some out. The sample includes around 75,000 clones, roughly 84% of them seen just once. The gene calls are TRBV5-5 and TRBJ2-3; maybe TRBD1 (6 bases). This TCR was recovered from a man aged 50 to 59 in good health. The sequencing sample was made of blood. The CDR3 bases are TGTGCCAGCAGCTTGGTACAGGGCACAATCCGCCCAGATACGCAGTATTTT. It codes for CASSLVQGTIRPDTQYF.